This T cell receptor (beta chain) derives from a study of T cells in Graves' hyperthyroidism and ophthalmopathy. Overall study context: Peripheral blood was secured at the point of initial diagnosis, before any treatment.

Whole-study results and caveats: Blood shared most expanded thyroid clonotypes above 0.001.

TCR beta CDR3 regions were amplified from RNA. The TCR CDR3 first-round RT-PCR relied on the HTBI primer set. One entry per CDR3 protein results from TCRdb running MiXCR on the multiplex PCR reads. The data contain approximately 570,000 distinct CDR3 sequences, about 20% of them singletons. This clonotype was picked up many times. Its cognate antigen is unknown. The CDR3 is 15 residues long. Trimming removed 1 base at V and 2 bases at J, with 11 bases between. Germline V gives CDR1 SGHVS, CDR2 FNYEAQ. Input material: blood. The chain employs TRBV7-6 and TRBJ2-5; D is uncertain. The sequence came from a man aged 40-49 years with Graves' ophthalmopathy. The DNA for the CDR3 is TGTGCCAGCAGCTTAGGTTCTAGGGATCAAGAGACCCAGTACTTC. This translates into CASSLGSRDQETQYF.